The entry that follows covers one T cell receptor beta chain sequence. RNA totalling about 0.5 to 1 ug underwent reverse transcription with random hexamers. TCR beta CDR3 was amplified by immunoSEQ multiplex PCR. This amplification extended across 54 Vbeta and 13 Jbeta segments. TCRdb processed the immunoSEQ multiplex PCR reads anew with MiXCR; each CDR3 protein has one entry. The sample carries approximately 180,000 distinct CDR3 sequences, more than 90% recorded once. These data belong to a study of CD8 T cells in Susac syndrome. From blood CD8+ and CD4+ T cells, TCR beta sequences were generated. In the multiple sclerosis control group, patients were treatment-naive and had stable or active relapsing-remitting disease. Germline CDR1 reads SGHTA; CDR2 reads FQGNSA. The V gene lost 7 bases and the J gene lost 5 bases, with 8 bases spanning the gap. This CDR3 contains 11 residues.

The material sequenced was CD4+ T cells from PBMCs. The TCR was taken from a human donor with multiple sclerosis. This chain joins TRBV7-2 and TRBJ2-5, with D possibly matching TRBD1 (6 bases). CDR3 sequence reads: CASKQGETQYF. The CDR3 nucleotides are TGTGCCAGCAAGCAGGGGGAGACCCAGTACTTC.